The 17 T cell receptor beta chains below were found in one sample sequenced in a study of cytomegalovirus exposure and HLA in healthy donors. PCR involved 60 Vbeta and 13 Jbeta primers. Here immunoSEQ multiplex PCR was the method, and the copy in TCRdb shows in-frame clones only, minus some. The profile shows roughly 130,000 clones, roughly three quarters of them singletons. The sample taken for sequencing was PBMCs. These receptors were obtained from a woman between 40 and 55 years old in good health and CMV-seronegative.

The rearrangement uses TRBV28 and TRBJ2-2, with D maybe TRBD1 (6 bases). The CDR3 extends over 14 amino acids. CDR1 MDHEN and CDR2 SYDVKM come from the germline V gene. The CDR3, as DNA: TGTGGGTCATTCGGGACACCGAGGACCGGGGAGCTGTTTTTT. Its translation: CGSFGTPRTGELFF.

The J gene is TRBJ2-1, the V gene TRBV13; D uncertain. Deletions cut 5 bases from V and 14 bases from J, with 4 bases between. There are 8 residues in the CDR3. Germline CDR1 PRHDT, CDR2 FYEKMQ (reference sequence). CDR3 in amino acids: CASSPEFF. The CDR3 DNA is TGTGCCAGCAGCCCCGAGTTCTTC.

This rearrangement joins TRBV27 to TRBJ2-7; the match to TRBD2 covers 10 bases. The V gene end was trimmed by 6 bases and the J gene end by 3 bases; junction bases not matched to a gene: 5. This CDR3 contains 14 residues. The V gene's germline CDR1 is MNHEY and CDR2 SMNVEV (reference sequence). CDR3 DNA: TGTGCCAGCAGAAGGACTAGCGGACACTACGAGCAGTACTTC. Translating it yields CASRRTSGHYEQYF.

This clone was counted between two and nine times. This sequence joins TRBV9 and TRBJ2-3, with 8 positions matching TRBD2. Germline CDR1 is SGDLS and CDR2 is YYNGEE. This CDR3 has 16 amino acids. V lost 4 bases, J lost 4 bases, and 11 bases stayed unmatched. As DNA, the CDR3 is TGTGCCAGCAGCTCCCGAGGAGCGGGAGAGGCAGATACGCAGTATTTT. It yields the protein CASSSRGAGEADTQYF.

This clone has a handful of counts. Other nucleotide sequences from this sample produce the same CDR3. The CDR3 spells CASSQGQGVHGYTF. CDR3 bases: TGCGCCAGCAGCCAGGGACAGGGGGTACATGGCTACACCTTC. The chain links TRBV5-1 to TRBJ1-2, with TRBD1 matching over 11 bases. This CDR3 is 14 amino acids long. The germline V gene has CDR1 SGHRS and CDR2 YFSETQ. V was pared by 4 bases and J by 6 bases, with 5 bases of the junction left unmatched.

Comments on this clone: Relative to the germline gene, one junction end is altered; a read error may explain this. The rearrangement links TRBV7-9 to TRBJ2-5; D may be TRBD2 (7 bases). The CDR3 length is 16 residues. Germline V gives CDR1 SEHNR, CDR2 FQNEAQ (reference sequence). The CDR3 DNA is TGTTCCAGCAGCCTAAGGGCTGCGGGGGCCGGGGAGACCCAGTACTTC. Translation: CSSSLRAAGAGETQYF.

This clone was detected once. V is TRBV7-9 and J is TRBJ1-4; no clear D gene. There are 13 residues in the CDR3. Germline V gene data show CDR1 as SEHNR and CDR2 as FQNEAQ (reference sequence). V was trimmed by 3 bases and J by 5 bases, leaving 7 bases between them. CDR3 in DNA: TGTGCCAGCAGCTTCGGTATGAATGAAAAACTGTTTTTT. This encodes CASSFGMNEKLFF. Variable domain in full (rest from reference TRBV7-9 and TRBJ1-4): DTGVSQNPRHKITKRGQNVTFRCDPISEHNRLYWYRQTLGQGPEFLTYFQNEAQLEKSRLLSDRFSAERPKGSFSTLEIQRTEQGDSAMYLCASSFGMNEKLFFGSGTQLSVL.

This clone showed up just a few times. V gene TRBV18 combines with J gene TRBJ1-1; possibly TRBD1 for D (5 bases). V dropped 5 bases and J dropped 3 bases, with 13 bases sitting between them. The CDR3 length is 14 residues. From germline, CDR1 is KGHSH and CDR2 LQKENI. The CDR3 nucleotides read TGTGCCAGCTCATCAATGGGGCTAGACACTGAAGCTTTCTTT. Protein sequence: CASSSMGLDTEAFF.

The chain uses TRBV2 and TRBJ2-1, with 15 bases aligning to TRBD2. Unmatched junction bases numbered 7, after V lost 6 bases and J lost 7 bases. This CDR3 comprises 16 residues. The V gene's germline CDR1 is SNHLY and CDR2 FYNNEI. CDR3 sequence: CASREGLAGGFNEQFF. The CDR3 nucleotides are TGTGCCAGCAGGGAGGGACTAGCGGGGGGATTTAATGAGCAGTTCTTC.

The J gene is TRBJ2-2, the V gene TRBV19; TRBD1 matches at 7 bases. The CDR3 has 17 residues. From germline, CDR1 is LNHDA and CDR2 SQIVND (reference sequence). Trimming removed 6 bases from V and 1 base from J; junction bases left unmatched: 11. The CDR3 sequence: CASRPRGQGMNTGELFF. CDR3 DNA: TGTGCCAGTAGGCCGAGGGGGCAGGGCATGAACACCGGGGAGCTGTTTTTT.

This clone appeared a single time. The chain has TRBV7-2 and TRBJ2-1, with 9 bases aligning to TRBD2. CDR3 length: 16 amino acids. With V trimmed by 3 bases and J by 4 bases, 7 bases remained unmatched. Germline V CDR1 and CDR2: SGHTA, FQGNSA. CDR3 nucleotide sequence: TGTGCCAGCAGCTTGGGCCAGCGGGGGGCTTACAATGAGCAGTTCTTC. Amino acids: CASSLGQRGAYNEQFF.

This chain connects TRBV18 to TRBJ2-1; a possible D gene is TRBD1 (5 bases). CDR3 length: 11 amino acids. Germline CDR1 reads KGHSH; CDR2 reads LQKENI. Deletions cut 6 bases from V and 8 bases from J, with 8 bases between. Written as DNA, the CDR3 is TGTGCCAGCTCCCAGGGCGATGAGCAGTTCTTC. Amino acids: CASSQGDEQFF.

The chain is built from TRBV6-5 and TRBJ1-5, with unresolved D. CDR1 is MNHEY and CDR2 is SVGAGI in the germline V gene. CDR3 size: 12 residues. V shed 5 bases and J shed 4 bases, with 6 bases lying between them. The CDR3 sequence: CASSQLNQPQHF. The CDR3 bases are TGTGCCAGCAGTCAACTAAATCAGCCCCAGCATTTT.

CDR3 protein: CARGTGQSYGYTF. The CDR3 region has the DNA TGTGCCAGAGGAACAGGACAGAGCTATGGCTACACCTTC. V and J are TRBV2 and TRBJ1-2; perhaps TRBD1 as D (6 bases). CDR1 is SNHLY and CDR2 is FYNNEI in the germline V gene. Trimming pared 9 bases from V and 4 bases from J, leaving 15 bases between. CDR3 size: 13 residues.

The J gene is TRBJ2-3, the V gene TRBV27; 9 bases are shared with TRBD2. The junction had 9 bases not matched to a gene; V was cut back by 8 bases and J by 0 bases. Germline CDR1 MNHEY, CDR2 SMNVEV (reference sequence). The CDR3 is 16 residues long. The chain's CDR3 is CASHSGRTRSTDTQYF. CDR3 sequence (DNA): TGTGCCAGCCACAGCGGGAGGACTCGCAGCACAGATACGCAGTATTTT.

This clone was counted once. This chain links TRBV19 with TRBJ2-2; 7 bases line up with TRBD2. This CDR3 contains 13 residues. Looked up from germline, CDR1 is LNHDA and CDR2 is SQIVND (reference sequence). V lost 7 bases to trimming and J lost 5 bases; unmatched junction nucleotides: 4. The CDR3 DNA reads TGTGCCAGTATGGGGGGGAGGACCGGGGAGCTGTTTTTT. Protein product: CASMGGRTGELFF. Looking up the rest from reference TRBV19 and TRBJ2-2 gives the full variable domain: DGGITQSPKYLFRKEGQNVTLSCEQNLNHDAMYWYRQDPGQGLRLIYYSQIVNDFQKGDIAEGYSVSREKKESFPLTVTSAQKNPTAFYLCASMGGRTGELFFGEGSRLTVL.

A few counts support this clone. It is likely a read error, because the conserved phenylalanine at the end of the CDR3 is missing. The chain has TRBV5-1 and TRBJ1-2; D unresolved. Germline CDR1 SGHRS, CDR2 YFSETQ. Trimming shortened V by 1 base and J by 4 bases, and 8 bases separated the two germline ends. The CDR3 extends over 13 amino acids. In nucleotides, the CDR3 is TGCGCCAGCAGCTTGAGTACAGCCTATGGCTACACCTCC. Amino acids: CASSLSTAYGYTS.